This T cell receptor beta chain was identified in a study of blood T cell repertoires in COVID-19. Study information: PBMCs, B-cell-depleted T cells, or T cells provided the cDNA or gDNA that made up the material.

Symptom resolution, clearance, or two negative PCRs marked the recovered donors of Cohort 3. Authors' processing steps: Amplification with reference gene primers provided the estimates of nucleated cell counts. Here immunoSEQ multiplex PCR was the method, and the copy in TCRdb shows in-frame clones only, minus some. V and J calls and clone size follow that table, whereas D and trimming were derived from the DNA. The data hold over 350,000 clones, with approximately 90% observed a single time. Sequencing input: PBMCs or T cells enriched from blood (not recorded which). This sequence originates from a woman aged 45-65 years who had recovered from COVID-19.

As DNA, the CDR3 is TGTGCCACCAGGGGTTCGCGGGGAAACATTCAGTACTTC. As protein: CATRGSRGNIQYF. The V gene is TRBV15, the J gene TRBJ2-4; TRBD2 might be the D (6 bases). V was shortened by 6 bases and J by 6 bases, with 12 bases between the two germline ends. The germline V gene encodes CDR1 LNHNV and CDR2 YYDKDF (reference sequence). This CDR3 has 13 amino acids.